A single T cell receptor beta chain is shown here with its context. Assay: immunoSEQ multiplex PCR; the TCRdb copy retains only in-frame clones and omits some. Here the sample spans under 350,000 clones, approximately 89% being singletons. This specimen belongs to a study of blood T cell repertoires in COVID-19. Across the study: Sites in the United States, Italy and Spain provided acute and convalescent COVID-19 samples. T cells, B-cell-depleted T cells, or PBMCs provided the cDNA or gDNA that served as material.

Germline V lookup: CDR1 MDHEN, CDR2 SYDVKM. This CDR3 has 14 residues. Trimming removed 7 bases from V and 4 bases from J; junction bases left unmatched: 5. Seattle participants joined during active infection and were tracked over time. The sequence was obtained from a woman aged 25 to 39 with COVID-19, enrolled during active disease. The chain recombines TRBV28 with TRBJ1-3; TRBD1 matches 9 bases. What was sequenced was peripheral blood. CDR3: CASTGQGFGNTIYF. The CDR3 bases are TGTGCCAGCACGGGACAGGGATTCGGAAACACCATATATTTT.